This T cell receptor (beta chain) was profiled in a study of control samples from healthy donors and cancer patients. Repertoires were generated with immunoSEQ multiplex PCR, while TCRdb's copy carries only in-frame clones and drops some. Among just over 150,000 clones listed, over 90% were seen once. The CDR3 totals 14 residues. V gave up 4 bases and J gave up 7 bases, with 16 bases separating them. Germline CDR1 SGDLS, CDR2 YYNGEE. This rearrangement joins TRBV9 to TRBJ2-3; D is perhaps TRBD2 (6 bases). The sample was blood. This sequence was found in a man in his forties or fifties in good health. As DNA, the CDR3 is TGTGCCAGCAGCTTGTATGGAGGGCTAAATACGCAGTATTTT. Protein product: CASSLYGGLNTQYF.